The 18 T cell receptor beta chains below all came from one sample that was sequenced in a study of cytomegalovirus exposure and HLA in healthy donors. The PCR used 60 Vbeta and 13 Jbeta primers. The assay was immunoSEQ multiplex PCR, and TCRdb's table has in-frame clones only and misses some. The sample has under 200,000 clones, 75% to 85% seen once. Sequencing was performed on PBMCs. All receptors derive from a female donor in good health and CMV-seronegative.

This chain uses TRBV4-3 with TRBJ2-7, with 13 bases fitting TRBD2. The germline CDR1 and CDR2 sequences are LGHNA and YSLEER. The CDR3 spans 16 residues. Losses at the gene ends were 10 bases for V and 0 bases for J; bases not matched to a gene: 9. The CDR3 spells CATGLAGVQYSYEQYF. The CDR3, as DNA: TGCGCCACCGGACTAGCGGGAGTCCAATACTCCTACGAGCAGTACTTC.

This clone occurred once. The chain links TRBV27 to TRBJ2-2; TRBD2 matches at 8 bases. Looked up from germline, CDR1 is MNHEY and CDR2 is SMNVEV (reference sequence). J gave up 1 base and V 3 bases, and 1 base lay outside the gene matches. The length of the CDR3 is 15 residues. The CDR3 coding sequence is TGTGCCAGCAGTTTCGGGGGGGGGAACACCGGGGAGCTGTTTTTT. Translated, it gives CASSFGGGNTGELFF.

The V gene is TRBV28, the J gene TRBJ2-3; 8 bases are shared with TRBD1. Trimming removed 4 bases from V and 4 bases from J; junction bases left unmatched: 7. The length of the CDR3 is 15 residues. Germline CDR1 reads MDHEN; CDR2 reads SYDVKM. The DNA for the CDR3 is TGTGCCAGCAGTTCGGGCAGGGGGCGCGCAGATACGCAGTATTTT. Encoded protein: CASSSGRGRADTQYF.

The rearrangement links TRBV18 to TRBJ1-2; 7 nucleotides match TRBD1. Germline V CDR1 and CDR2: KGHSH, LQKENI. CDR3 size: 15 residues. After removal of 3 bases from V and 8 bases from J, the junction contained 12 bases not matched to a gene. The CDR3 loop reads CASSPGTVGIEGYTF. The CDR3 region has the DNA TGTGCCAGCTCACCGGGGACAGTAGGGATCGAGGGCTACACCTTC.

The chain couples TRBV6-1 to TRBJ1-2, with 12 bases fitting TRBD1. Germline CDR1 is MNHNS and CDR2 is SASEGT. V gave up 3 bases and J gave up 6 bases; unmatched junction bases: 11. The CDR3 extends over 17 amino acids. The CDR3 sequence: CASSDSGQGAWKNGYTF. The CDR3 nucleotides read TGTGCCAGCAGTGATTCGGGACAGGGGGCATGGAAAAATGGCTACACCTTC.

This clone was counted only a few times. The rearrangement uses TRBV7-2 and TRBJ2-1; possible D gene TRBD1, 5 bases. CDR1 SGHTA and CDR2 FQGNSA come from the germline V gene. Trimming removed 1 base at V and 6 bases at J, with 10 bases between. The CDR3 is 14 residues long. CDR3 amino acids: CASSLVAGANEQFF. The CDR3 DNA is TGTGCCAGCAGCTTAGTAGCTGGGGCCAATGAGCAGTTCTTC. The variable domain in full, with the rest retrieved from reference TRBV7-2 and TRBJ2-1, is GAGVSQSPSNKVTEKGKDVELRCDPISGHTALYWYRQSLGQGLEFLIYFQGNSAPDKSGLPSDRFSAERTGGSVSTLTIQRTQQEDSAVYLCASSLVAGANEQFFGPGTRLTVL.

CDR3 nucleotides: TGTGCCAGCAGTTTCCTAAAAACCCCCGGGACAGGGTACTCCTACGAGCAGTACTTC. This codes for CASSFLKTPGTGYSYEQYF. The chain combines TRBV28 with TRBJ2-7; 9 bases align to TRBD1. CDR1 and CDR2 (germline): MDHEN, SYDVKM. The J segment lost 0 bases and the V segment lost 3 bases, leaving 15 bases of the junction unmatched. The CDR3 is 19 amino acids.

The chain uses TRBV27 and TRBJ1-5, with no clear D. The CDR3 is made up of 14 amino acids. Germline lookup yields CDR1 MNHEY and CDR2 SMNVEV (reference sequence). Trimming cost V 3 bases and J 7 bases, with 13 bases left between them. The DNA for the CDR3 is TGTGCCAGCAGTTTTGGAGGAGTAGACCAGCCCCAGCATTTT. Amino acids: CASSFGGVDQPQHF.

The rearrangement links TRBV5-6 to TRBJ2-2, with D unclear. This CDR3 has 15 amino acids. CDR1 is SGHDT and CDR2 is YYEEEE in the germline V gene. Trimming cost V 5 bases and J 6 bases, with 17 bases left between them. For the CDR3, the DNA is TGTGCCAGCAGTTCCTTCTTGGTTACAGCCGGGGAGCTGTTTTTT. Its translation is CASSSFLVTAGELFF.

As concerns this clone: Likely a read error: the CDR3 ends without its conserved phenylalanine or tryptophan. The V call is TRBV19, the J call TRBJ2-7; 10 nucleotides agree with TRBD2. The J segment lost 7 bases and the V segment lost 6 bases, leaving 15 bases of the junction unmatched. This CDR3 has 16 residues. Germline values: CDR1 LNHDA, CDR2 SQIVND (reference sequence). The DNA for the CDR3 is TGTGCCAGTAGACCCTCGGGGCTAGCGGGAGCTGGTGAGCAGTACCTC. It yields the protein CASRPSGLAGAGEQYL.

The chain joins TRBV7-2 to TRBJ2-7; a possible D gene is TRBD2 (6 bases). Germline V gives CDR1 SGHTA, CDR2 FQGNSA. The CDR3 contains 15 residues. V was trimmed by 1 base and J by 5 bases, leaving 15 bases between them. The CDR3 is CASSLEAGGIHEQYF. CDR3 nucleotide sequence: TGTGCCAGCAGCTTAGAGGCTGGCGGGATCCACGAGCAGTACTTC.

This clone appeared a single time. CDR3 DNA: TGTGCCAGCAGCCGGGGCGAGGGACGGGGGGGGAACATTCAGTACTTC. This encodes CASSRGEGRGGNIQYF. The chain links TRBV4-2 to TRBJ2-4, with 8 bases aligning to TRBD2. The CDR3 covers 16 residues. CDR1 and CDR2 from the germline V gene are LGHNA and YNFKEQ. The V segment lost 4 bases and the J segment 7 bases; nucleotides outside the gene matches: 12.

This clone was recorded a few times. The V call is TRBV19, the J call TRBJ2-7, with 7 bases fitting TRBD2. The CDR3 loop spans 14 amino acids. With 6 bases clipped from V and 5 bases from J, the junction kept 10 bases outside the gene matches. Germline lookup yields CDR1 LNHDA and CDR2 SQIVND (reference sequence). The CDR3 is CASSISGLSDEQYF. CDR3 DNA: TGTGCCAGTAGCATATCGGGACTAAGCGACGAGCAGTACTTC. Full variable domain (missing parts from reference TRBV19 and TRBJ2-7): DGGITQSPKYLFRKEGQNVTLSCEQNLNHDAMYWYRQDPGQGLRLIYYSQIVNDFQKGDIAEGYSVSREKKESFPLTVTSAQKNPTAFYLCASSISGLSDEQYFGPGTRLTVT.

The rearrangement links TRBV6-1 to TRBJ2-3, with D hard to call. CDR3 length equals 15 residues. Trimming cost V 5 bases and J 1 base, with 13 bases left between them. Germline CDR1 MNHNS, CDR2 SASEGT. CDR3 nucleotides: TGTGCCAGCAGTCCAGGTGCCCACCGCACAGATACGCAGTATTTT. Residues: CASSPGAHRTDTQYF.

This clone has a handful of counts. The rearrangement joins TRBV14 to TRBJ2-7; the D gene is possibly TRBD1 (6 bases). V was trimmed by 0 bases and J by 3 bases, leaving 18 bases between them. Looked up from germline, CDR1 is SGHDN and CDR2 is FVKESK. The CDR3 runs to 17 residues. DNA for the CDR3: TGTGCCAGCAGCCAAGACAGGGGCACCGTGCCCTACTACGAGCAGTACTTC. Translated: CASSQDRGTVPYYEQYF.

The chain has TRBV11-2 and TRBJ2-1, with TRBD2 matching 7 bases. CDR3 size: 18 residues. CDR1 is SGHAT, CDR2 FQNNGV, per germline. V shed 2 bases, J shed 0 bases, and the junction held 10 bases outside the gene matches. The CDR3 is CASSLLPSGTSSYNEQFF. CDR3 nucleotides: TGTGCCAGCAGCTTACTCCCCAGCGGGACGAGCTCCTACAATGAGCAGTTCTTC.

In DNA form, the CDR3 reads TGTGCCAGCAGCGAGATGACCGGGACAGGGGTCTACGAGCAGTACTTC. Residues: CASSEMTGTGVYEQYF. The chain couples TRBV7-2 to TRBJ2-7; 10 bases match TRBD1. The length of the CDR3 is 16 residues. Germline V gene data show CDR1 as SGHTA and CDR2 as FQGNSA. After removal of 5 bases from V and 3 bases from J, the junction contained 10 bases not matched to a gene.

Comment on this clone: The same CDR3 can be traced to other DNA sequences in this sample. J is TRBJ1-1 and V is TRBV9; unclear D gene. The germline CDR1 and CDR2 sequences are SGDLS and YYNGEE. This CDR3 comprises 17 residues. The germline V and J ends were trimmed by 0 bases and 1 base, with 16 bases remaining between them. CDR3 region: CASSVDPPGLGNTEAFF. CDR3 nucleotides: TGTGCCAGCAGCGTAGACCCTCCAGGTCTCGGGAACACTGAAGCTTTCTTT. The entire variable domain, with the rest obtained from reference TRBV9 and TRBJ1-1, is as follows: DSGVTQTPKHLITATGQRVTLRCSPRSGDLSVYWYQQSLDQGLQFLIQYYNGEERAKGNILERFSAQQFPDLHSELNLSSLELGDSALYFCASSVDPPGLGNTEAFFGQGTRLTVV.